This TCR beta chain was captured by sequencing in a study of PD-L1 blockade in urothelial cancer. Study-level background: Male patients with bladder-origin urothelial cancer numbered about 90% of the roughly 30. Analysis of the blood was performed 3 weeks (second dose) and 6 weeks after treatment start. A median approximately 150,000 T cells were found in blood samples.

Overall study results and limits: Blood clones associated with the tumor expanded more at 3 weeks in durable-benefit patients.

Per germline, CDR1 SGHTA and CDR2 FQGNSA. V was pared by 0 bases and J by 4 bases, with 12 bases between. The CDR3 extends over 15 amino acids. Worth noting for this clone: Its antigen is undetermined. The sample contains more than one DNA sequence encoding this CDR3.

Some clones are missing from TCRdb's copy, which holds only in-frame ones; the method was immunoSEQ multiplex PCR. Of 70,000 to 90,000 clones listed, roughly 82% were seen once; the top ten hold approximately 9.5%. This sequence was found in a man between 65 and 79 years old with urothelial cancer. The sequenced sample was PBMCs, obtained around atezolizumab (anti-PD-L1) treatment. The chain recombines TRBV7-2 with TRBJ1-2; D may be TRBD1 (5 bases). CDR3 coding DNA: TGTGCCAGCAGCTTAGCCGGGCAGGGATCCTATGGCTACACCTTC. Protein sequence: CASSLAGQGSYGYTF.